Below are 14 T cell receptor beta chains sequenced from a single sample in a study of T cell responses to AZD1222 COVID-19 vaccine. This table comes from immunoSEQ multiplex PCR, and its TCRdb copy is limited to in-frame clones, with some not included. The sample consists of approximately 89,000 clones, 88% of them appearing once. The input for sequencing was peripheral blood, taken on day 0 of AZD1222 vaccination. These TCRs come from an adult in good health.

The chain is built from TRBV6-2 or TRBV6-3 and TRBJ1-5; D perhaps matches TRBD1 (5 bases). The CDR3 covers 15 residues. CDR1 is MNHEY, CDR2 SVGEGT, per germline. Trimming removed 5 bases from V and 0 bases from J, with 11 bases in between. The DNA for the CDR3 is TGTGCCAGCAGTGAGGGACTAAATAGCAATCAGCCCCAGCATTTT. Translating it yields CASSEGLNSNQPQHF.

CDR3 in DNA: TGTGCCAGCAGCCCACAGGGATCTGGAAACACCATATATTTT. This encodes CASSPQGSGNTIYF. The chain employs TRBV4-2 and TRBJ1-3; weak D call: TRBD1 (6 bases). The CDR3 contains 14 residues. V was pared by 4 bases and J by 1 base, with 8 bases between. Germline CDR1 reads LGHNA; CDR2 reads YNFKEQ.

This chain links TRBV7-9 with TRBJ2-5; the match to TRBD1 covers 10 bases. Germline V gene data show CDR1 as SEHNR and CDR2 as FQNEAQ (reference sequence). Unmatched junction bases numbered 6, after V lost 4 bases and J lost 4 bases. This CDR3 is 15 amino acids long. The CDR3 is CASSYRDRGAETQYF. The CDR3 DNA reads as TGTGCCAGCAGCTACCGGGACAGGGGTGCAGAGACCCAGTACTTC.

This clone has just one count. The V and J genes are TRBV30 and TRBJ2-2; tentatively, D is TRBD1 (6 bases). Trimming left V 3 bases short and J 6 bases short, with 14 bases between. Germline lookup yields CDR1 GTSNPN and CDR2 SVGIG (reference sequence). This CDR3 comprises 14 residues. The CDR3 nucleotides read TGTGCCTGGAGCGGGACACCCGGCTCCGGGGAGCTGTTTTTT. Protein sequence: CAWSGTPGSGELFF.

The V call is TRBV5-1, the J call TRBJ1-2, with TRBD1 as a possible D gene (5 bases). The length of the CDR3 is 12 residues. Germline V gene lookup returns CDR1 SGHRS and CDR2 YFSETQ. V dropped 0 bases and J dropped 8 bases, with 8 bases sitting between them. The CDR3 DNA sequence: TGCGCCAGCAGCTTGGAAGGGGACGGCTACACCTTC. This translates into CASSLEGDGYTF.

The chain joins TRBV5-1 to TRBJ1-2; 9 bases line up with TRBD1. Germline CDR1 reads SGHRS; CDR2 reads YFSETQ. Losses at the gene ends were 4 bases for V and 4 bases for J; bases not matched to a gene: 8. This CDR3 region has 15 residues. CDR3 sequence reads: CASSPHPTGGYGYTF. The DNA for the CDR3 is TGCGCCAGCAGCCCGCACCCGACAGGGGGCTATGGCTACACCTTC.

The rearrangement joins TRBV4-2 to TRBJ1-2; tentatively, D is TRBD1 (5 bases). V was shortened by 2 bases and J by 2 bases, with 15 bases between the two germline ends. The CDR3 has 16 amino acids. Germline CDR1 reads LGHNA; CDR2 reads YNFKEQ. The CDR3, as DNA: TGTGCCAGCAGCCAAAACGATCTCAGGGAGAACTATGGCTACACCTTC. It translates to CASSQNDLRENYGYTF.

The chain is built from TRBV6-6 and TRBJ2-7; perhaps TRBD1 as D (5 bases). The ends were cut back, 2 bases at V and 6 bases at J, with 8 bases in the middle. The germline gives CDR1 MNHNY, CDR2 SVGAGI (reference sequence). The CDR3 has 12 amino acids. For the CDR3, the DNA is TGTGCCAGCAGTTACATTGGGGCCGAGCAGTACTTC. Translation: CASSYIGAEQYF.

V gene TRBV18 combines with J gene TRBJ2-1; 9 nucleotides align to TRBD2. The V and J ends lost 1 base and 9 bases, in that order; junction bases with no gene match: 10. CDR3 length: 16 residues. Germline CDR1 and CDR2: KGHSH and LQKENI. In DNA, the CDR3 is TGTGCCAGCTCACCACGGAGCGGGGGGCCGGGCGGTGAGCAGTTCTTC. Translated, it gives CASSPRSGGPGGEQFF.

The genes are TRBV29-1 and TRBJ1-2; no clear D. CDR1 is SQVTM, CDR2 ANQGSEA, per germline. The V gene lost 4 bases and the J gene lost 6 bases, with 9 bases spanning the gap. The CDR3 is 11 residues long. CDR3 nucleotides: TGCAGCGTTGCCAGGATAGATGGCTACACCTTC. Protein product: CSVARIDGYTF.

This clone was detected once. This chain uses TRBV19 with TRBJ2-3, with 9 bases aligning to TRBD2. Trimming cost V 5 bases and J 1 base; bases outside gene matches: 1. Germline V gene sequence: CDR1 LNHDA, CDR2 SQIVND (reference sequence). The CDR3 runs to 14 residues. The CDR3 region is CASSVAGGTDTQYF. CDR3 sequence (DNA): TGTGCCAGTAGTGTAGCGGGGGGCACAGATACGCAGTATTTT.

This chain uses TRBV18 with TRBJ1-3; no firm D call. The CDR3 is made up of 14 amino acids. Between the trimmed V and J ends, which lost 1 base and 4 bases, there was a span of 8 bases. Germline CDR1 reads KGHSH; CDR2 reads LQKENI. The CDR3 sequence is CASSPQGSGNTIYF. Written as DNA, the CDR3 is TGTGCCAGCTCACCACAGGGTTCAGGAAACACCATATATTTT.

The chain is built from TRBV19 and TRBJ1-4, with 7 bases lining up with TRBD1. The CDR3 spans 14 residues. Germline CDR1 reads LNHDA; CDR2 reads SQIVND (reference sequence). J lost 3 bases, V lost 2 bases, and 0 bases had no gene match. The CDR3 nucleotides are TGTGCCAGTAGTATACAGGGGGCTAATGAAAAACTGTTTTTT. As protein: CASSIQGANEKLFF. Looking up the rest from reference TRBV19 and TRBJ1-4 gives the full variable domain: DGGITQSPKYLFRKEGQNVTLSCEQNLNHDAMYWYRQDPGQGLRLIYYSQIVNDFQKGDIAEGYSVSREKKESFPLTVTSAQKNPTAFYLCASSIQGANEKLFFGSGTQLSVL.

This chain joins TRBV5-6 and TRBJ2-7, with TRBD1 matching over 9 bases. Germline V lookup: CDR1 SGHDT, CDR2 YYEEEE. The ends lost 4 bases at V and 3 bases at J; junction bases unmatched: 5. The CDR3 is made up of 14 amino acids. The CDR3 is CASSGTTGGYEQYF. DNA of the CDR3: TGTGCCAGCAGCGGTACGACAGGGGGCTACGAGCAGTACTTC.